This is a list of T cell receptor beta chains from one sample in a study of somatic mutations in cytotoxic T cells in rheumatoid arthritis. Produced via immunoSEQ multiplex PCR; TCRdb's table is partial and in-frame only. Of about 19,000 clones in the sample, less than 85% were seen once. Sequencing was performed on CD8+ T cells sorted from blood. These receptors all come from a woman between 40 and 50 years old with rheumatoid arthritis. CDR3s include the opening cysteine and the closing phenylalanine or tryptophan. A D gene is named only where the DNA matches it firmly. Size tells how often a clone was seen (once, few, many) or the class of an expanded clone, and some rows leave it out.

J gene | clone size | V gene | D gene | CDR3 DNA | CDR3 protein
TRBJ2-1 | . | TRBV4-1 | TRBD1 | TGCGCCAGCGGACAGGGCCGCGAGCAGTTCTTC | CASGQGREQFF
TRBJ1-2 | . | TRBV27 | . | TGTGCCAGCAGTTCCCTGGGGGCCTATGGCTACACCTTC | CASSSLGAYGYTF
TRBJ2-3 | . | TRBV7-3 | TRBD2 | TGTGCCAGCAGCTTAATTCCGGGGGGGTTTACTAGCACAGATACGCAGTATTTT | CASSLIPGGFTSTDTQYF
TRBJ2-6 | . | TRBV9 | TRBD1 | TGTGCCAGCAGCGTGAACTTGGGGACAGGGGGCCCCGGGGCCAACGTCCTGACTTTC | CASSVNLGTGGPGANVLTF
TRBJ2-1 | . | TRBV29-1 | TRBD1 | TGCAGCGTTTGGGGGACAGGGGGCAGCTCCTACAATGAGCAGTTCTTC | CSVWGTGGSSYNEQFF
TRBJ2-2 | . | TRBV7-2 | . | TGTGCCAGCAGCTTAGCCAGAGGTCGGGCCGGGGAGCTGTTTTTT | CASSLARGRAGELFF
TRBJ2-3 | . | TRBV27 | . | TGTGCCAGCAGGGTCGGAGGTCTAGATACGCAGTATTTT | CASRVGGLDTQYF
TRBJ2-7 | . | TRBV5-1 | . | TGCGCCAGCACTTCAGGGGAGTCCGAGCAGTACTTC | CASTSGESEQYF
TRBJ2-1 | . | TRBV7-9 | TRBD2 | TGTGCCAGCAGCTTGCTAGCGGACTACAATGAGCAGTTCTTC | CASSLLADYNEQFF
TRBJ2-5 | . | TRBV30 | TRBD2 | TGTGCCTTGCGCCGGGACTATCAATCGGAAGAGACCCAGTACTTC | CALRRDYQSEETQYF
TRBJ2-3 | . | TRBV10-3 | . | TGTGCCATCAGCGGAGCCGGGGGGCGCACAGATACGCAGTATTTT | CAISGAGGRTDTQYF
TRBJ2-1 | . | TRBV9 | TRBD2 | TGTGCCAGCAGCGCCGGGGGGGGAAACGTCTACAATGAGCAGTTCTTC | CASSAGGGNVYNEQFF
TRBJ1-1 | . | TRBV27 | . | TGTGCCAGCAGTTTGGCAGGGAACACTGAAGCTTTCTTT | CASSLAGNTEAFF
TRBJ1-3 | . | TRBV7-9 | . | TGTGCCAGCAGCTTAAGTGCCACAGGGTTCGGAAACACCATATATTTT | CASSLSATGFGNTIYF
TRBJ2-7 | . | TRBV5-1 | . | TGCGCCAGCAGCTCCAGGGGAGGGGAAGGCGAGCAGTACTTC | CASSSRGGEGEQYF
TRBJ2-2 | . | TRBV9 | TRBD2 | TGTGCCAGCAGCGAGTGGGGGGGCACCGGGGAGCTGTTTTTT | CASSEWGGTGELFF
TRBJ2-1 | . | TRBV30 | . | TGTGCCTGGAGTGACCCTAACTCCTACAATGAGCAGTTCTTC | CAWSDPNSYNEQFF
TRBJ2-3 | . | TRBV4-1 | TRBD2 | TGCGCCAGCAGCCACCCTAGCGGGGGGGCGGCAGATACGCAGTATTTT | CASSHPSGGAADTQYF
TRBJ2-1 | . | TRBV7-3 | TRBD2 | TGTGCCAGCAGCTTATTCGGTAGCGGGGGGAAAGAGCAGTTCTTC | CASSLFGSGGKEQFF
TRBJ1-5 | . | TRBV10-3 | TRBD1 | TGTGCCATCAGTGAACAGGGGAATAGCAATCAGCCCCAGCATTTT | CAISEQGNSNQPQHF
TRBJ1-4 | . | TRBV2 | . | TGTGCCTGGGTGGGAGTGGACGCAACTAATGAAAAACTGTTTTTT | CAWVGVDATNEKLFF
TRBJ2-2 | . | TRBV6-5 | TRBD1 | TGTGCCAGCAGTGGACAGGGGGCTGGTACCGGGGAGCTGTTTTTT | CASSGQGAGTGELFF
TRBJ1-1 | . | TRBV13 | . | TGTGCCAGCAGATCACAGCCAGTTGGTCACACTGAAGCTTTCTTT | CASRSQPVGHTEAFF
TRBJ2-1 | . | TRBV30 | . | TGTGCCTGGAGTGCGGGCTTCTGGAGTCAGGGCAATGAGCAGTTCTTC | CAWSAGFWSQGNEQFF
TRBJ2-3 | . | TRBV27 | TRBD2 | TGTGCCAGCAGTTCGACTAGCCGTACGCAGTATTTT | CASSSTSRTQYF
TRBJ2-7 | . | TRBV30 | TRBD1 | TGTGCCTGGAGGCAGGGGGCCACCTACGAGCAGTACTTC | CAWRQGATYEQYF
TRBJ2-3 | . | TRBV6-5 | TRBD2 | TGTGCCAGCAGTTACTCCGTAGGACTAGACACAGATACGCAGTATTTT | CASSYSVGLDTDTQYF
TRBJ2-7 | . | TRBV13 | . | TGTGCCACATCCCGACAGAGCTCCTACGAGCAGTACTTC | CATSRQSSYEQYF
TRBJ2-3 | . | TRBV9 | TRBD1 | TGTGCCAGCGGGGGGGACAGGGGTCCAGATACGCAGTATTTT | CASGGDRGPDTQYF
TRBJ1-6 | . | TRBV7-2 | . | TGTGCCAGCAGCGACCCGGGGTCACCCCTCCACTTT | CASSDPGSPLHF
TRBJ2-1 | . | TRBV7-6 | TRBD2 | TGTGCCAGCCACCTAGCGGGGGGCGGTGAGCAGTTCTTC | CASHLAGGGEQFF
TRBJ1-1 | . | TRBV30 | . | TGTGCCTGGAGGTGGCTAGGAGAGAACACTGAAGCTTTCTTT | CAWRWLGENTEAFF
TRBJ2-1 | . | TRBV19 | . | TGTGCCAGTCGTCCGTGGAGGGAGGCACACAATGAGCAGTTCTTC | CASRPWREAHNEQFF
TRBJ2-3 | . | TRBV4-2 | TRBD2 | TGTGCCAGCAGCCACGGACTAGCGGGGACAGATACGCAGTATTTT | CASSHGLAGTDTQYF
TRBJ2-2 | . | TRBV2 | . | TGTGCCAGCAGGGGACTGGCCGATACATTCACCGGGGAGCTGTTTTTT | CASRGLADTFTGELFF
TRBJ2-7 | . | TRBV7-6 | . | TGTGCCAGCAGCTATGGAGACAGCCAGTCCTACGAGCAGTACTTC | CASSYGDSQSYEQYF
TRBJ2-7 | . | TRBV2 | . | TGTGCCAGCGGGCTTAGGCCCGAGCAGTACTTC | CASGLRPEQYF
TRBJ1-1 | few | TRBV6-1 | . | TGTGCCAGCAGTGAAACGAGGCCTGAAGCTTTCTTT | CASSETRPEAFF
TRBJ2-7 | . | TRBV20-1 | . | TGCAGTGCTCCTCTCTCCTACGAGCAGTACTTC | CSAPLSYEQYF
TRBJ2-1 | . | TRBV4-1 | TRBD2 | TGCGCCAGCAGCTCAAGACTAAGCGGGGGGGCCGGTGAGCAGTTCTTC | CASSSRLSGGAGEQFF
TRBJ1-2 | once | TRBV9 | TRBD1 | TGTGCCAGCAGCGTACACACTTCCGGGACAGGGGTGGATGGCTACACCTTC | CASSVHTSGTGVDGYTF
TRBJ1-1 | . | TRBV4-1 | . | TGCGCCAGCAGCCAAGATTTCGGGTTTGAAGCTTTCTTT | CASSQDFGFEAFF
TRBJ2-3 | . | TRBV4-1 | . | TGCGCCAGCAGTCCGTCCGGTGGCGGGTCTCAGACAGATACGCAGTATTTT | CASSPSGGGSQTDTQYF
TRBJ1-1 | . | TRBV15 | . | TGTGCCACCGAGTCGGTCGAGAGCACTGAAGCTTTCTTT | CATESVESTEAFF
TRBJ2-2 | . | TRBV14 | . | TGTGCCAGCAGCTTGACTAGTTTTATTCGGGACGGGGAGCTGTTTTTT | CASSLTSFIRDGELFF
TRBJ2-5 | . | TRBV11-2 | TRBD1 | TGTGCCAGCAGCTTAGGCGCGGTACAGGGGCGAGAGACCCAGTACTTC | CASSLGAVQGRETQYF
TRBJ2-7 | . | TRBV4-1 | TRBD2 | TGCGCCAGCAGCCAAGAGACTAGCGGGGGCCACGAGCAGTACTTC | CASSQETSGGHEQYF
TRBJ1-5 | . | TRBV2 | . | TGTGCCAGCAGAATCAGGGTTTCGAGCAATCAGCCCCAGCATTTT | CASRIRVSSNQPQHF
TRBJ2-7 | . | TRBV4-2 | . | TGTGCCAGCAGCCCCGTAGGGGGGGGAGGCTACGAGCAGTACTTC | CASSPVGGGGYEQYF
TRBJ2-7 | once | TRBV18 | TRBD1 | TGTGCCAGCTCAATCGCCGGGACAGGGATCTACGAGCAGTACTTC | CASSIAGTGIYEQYF
TRBJ2-2 | . | TRBV9 | TRBD2 | TGTGCCAGCAGCCCCAGGGACACCCTAAGGACTAGCGGGGGGCCGAACACCGGGGAGCTGTTTTTT | CASSPRDTLRTSGGPNTGELFF
TRBJ2-7 | . | TRBV5-5 | TRBD2 | TGTGCCAGCAGCTTGGCCGGGAGTTCGTGGGAGGGCCCCGACGAGCAGTACTTC | CASSLAGSSWEGPDEQYF
TRBJ1-1 | once | TRBV2 | . | TGTGCCAGCAGTGAAGTGGGGGGGTCTGAAGCTTTCTTT | CASSEVGGSEAFF
TRBJ1-3 | . | TRBV11-2 | . | TGTGCCAGCAGCCCGACTCCGGGGGGGGTCTCTGGAAACACCATATATTTT | CASSPTPGGVSGNTIYF
TRBJ1-5 | . | TRBV28 | TRBD1 | TGTGCCAGCAGACCTCAGGGGGTGCGTCAGCCCCAGCATTTT | CASRPQGVRQPQHF